This T cell receptor beta chain is drawn from a study of blood T cell repertoires in COVID-19. In the study overall: The United States, Italy and Spain provided the acute and convalescent COVID-19 samples. The cDNA or gDNA used as material had been derived from T cells, B-cell-depleted T cells, or PBMCs.

As handled by the study authors: Using reference gene primer amplification, nucleated cell counts were estimated. Libraries were prepared by immunoSEQ multiplex PCR; TCRdb keeps only in-frame clonotypes and omits some of them. V, J and clone size were drawn from that table, and D and trimming were deduced from the DNA. This sample yields tens of thousands of clones, of which roughly 90% are seen a single time; just under 4.5% belongs to the top ten. The germline V gene encodes CDR1 KGHSY and CDR2 FQNENV. This CDR3 is built from 12 residues. V was cut by 10 bases and J by 9 bases, with 18 bases left in between.

Sequenced input: peripheral blood. The TCR sequence derives from a man between 45 and 60 years old with active COVID-19. This chain connects TRBV16 to TRBJ1-1; D is possibly TRBD1 (6 bases). CDR3 DNA sequence: TGTGCCACCACCTCTGGGGGCTTTCAAGCTTTCTTT. Protein: CATTSGGFQAFF.